Listed here is a single T cell receptor (beta chain). CDR1 SEHNR and CDR2 FQNEAQ come from the germline V gene (reference sequence). The CDR3 consists of 14 residues. V lost 3 bases and J lost 0, with 9 bases in between. This record comes from a study of memory CD4+ T cells and cytomegalovirus serostatus. Only in-frame clones appear in the TCRdb table, and some are missing; sequencing was by immunoSEQ multiplex PCR. The sample lists 85,000 to 100,000 clones, 75% to 90% occurring once. The sort gate was single viable CD3+CD4+CD8-CD45RO+ cells for memory CD4+ T cells. After thawing, CD4+ T cells were positively selected.

The chain employs TRBV7-9 and TRBJ2-7, with D unresolved. Sequenced input: memory CD4+ T cells from blood. The clonotype was recovered from an adult in good health and CMV-seropositive. CDR3 region: CASSLTDGSYEQYF. CDR3 nucleotide sequence: TGTGCCAGCAGCTTGACGGACGGCTCCTACGAGCAGTACTTC.